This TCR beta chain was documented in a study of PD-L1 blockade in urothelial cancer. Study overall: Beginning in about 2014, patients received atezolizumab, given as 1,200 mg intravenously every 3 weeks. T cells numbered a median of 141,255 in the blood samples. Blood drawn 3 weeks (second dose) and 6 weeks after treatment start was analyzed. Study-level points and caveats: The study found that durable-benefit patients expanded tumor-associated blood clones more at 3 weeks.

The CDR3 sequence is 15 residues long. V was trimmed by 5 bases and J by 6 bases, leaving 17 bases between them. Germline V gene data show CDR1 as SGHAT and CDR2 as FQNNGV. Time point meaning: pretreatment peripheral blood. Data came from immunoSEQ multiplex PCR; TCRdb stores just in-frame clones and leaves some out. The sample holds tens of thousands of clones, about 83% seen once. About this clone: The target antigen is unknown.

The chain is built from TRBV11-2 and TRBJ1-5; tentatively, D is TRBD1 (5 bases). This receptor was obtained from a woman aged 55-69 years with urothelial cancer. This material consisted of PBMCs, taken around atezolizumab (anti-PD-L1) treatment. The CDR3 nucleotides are TGTGCCAGCAGCCGAGCCCCAGGGTTAGTTCAGCCCCAGCATTTT. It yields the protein CASSRAPGLVQPQHF.